This TCR beta chain emerged from a study of T cells in localized non-small cell lung cancer. Notes on the study in general: Uninvolved adjacent lung had more T cell clonality than any other tissue, topping tumor. It remains possible that heterogeneity exists, since only one tumor region was sequenced. Of the top 100 tumor clones, median 57 were in adjacent lung, about 26 among its top 100. Overall survival was longer when the density of T cells in the blood was higher.

Clones were read by immunoSEQ multiplex PCR, and TCRdb kept only the in-frame ones, dropping some. In the table there are approximately 11,000 clones, roughly four fifths of which are singletons. This CDR3 comprises 12 residues. Germline-derived CDR1 and CDR2 are ENHRY and SYGVKD. As concerns this clone: Its antigen is still unknown. The junction departs from germline at one end; a sequencing error may be responsible.

The chain joins TRBV10-3 to TRBJ1-5; no firm D call. Material: peripheral blood mononuclear cells, obtained before any cancer treatment. This clonotype was obtained from an older female donor with stage II lung adenocarcinoma. DNA of the CDR3: TGTGCCATCAGTGATGGGGATCAGTCCCAGCATTTT. Translated: CAISDGDQSQHF.